This T cell receptor (beta chain) comes out of a study of monozygotic twins with inflammatory bowel disease (dated 2019 in TCRdb). Regarding the study in general: In total, 28 monozygotic twin pairs made up the full study: 19 Danish pairs, all IBD-discordant, plus nine German pairs, of which four were IBD-concordant and five were IBD-discordant. Within discordant pairs, disease-associated traits were sought mainly by comparing IBD patients with their genetically identical healthy co-twins. Each individual had, on average, about 151 000 unique TCRalpha sequences and 181 000 unique TCRbeta sequences available for analysis. Points the paper makes about the study in general: Because patients were on differing immunosuppressive treatments, the repertoires may have picked up extra background noise and inter-individual variability. Distinction between different T cell subtypes could not be achieved in the analysis. TCRbeta repertoire diversity, by inverse Simpson index, was decreased in IBD patients compared with their healthy co-twins. Concordant and discordant twins showed no difference in repertoire similarity, possibly because of limited statistical power. Fewer clonotypes were shared with other individuals by IBD patients than by healthy twins, most markedly in patients showing signs of disease activity. The results gave no support for a single strong signal or clonotype linked to IBD.

The germline V gene encodes CDR1 DFQATT and CDR2 SNEGSKA (reference sequence). Counted from cysteine to phenylalanine, this CDR3 has 13 amino acids. Only the protein sequence is given. A 2.5 ml peripheral blood sample was drawn into PAXgene tubes per donor and stored at -80°C. Without any T cell sorting, total RNA was extracted from whole blood using the PAXgene blood miRNA kit on an automated QIAcube. Deep TCRalpha and TCRbeta repertoire profiling with unique molecular barcoding was performed on peripheral blood of monozygotic twin pairs concordant or discordant for inflammatory bowel disease. Smoking habits were recorded for all twin pairs, and individuals were classified as current, former or never smokers. The library was prepared using 5' RACE. The input for every TCR library was roughly 4,000 ng of total RNA. For each sample, cDNA synthesis with SMARTScribe reverse transcriptase was split into eight separate reactions. During cDNA synthesis, unique molecular identifiers containing a 6-nucleotide sample barcode were introduced by template switching. Amplification of TCRalpha and TCRbeta cDNA involved two nested PCRs of around 16 and 10 cycles, and each PCR was followed by bead purification. Before amplification, cDNA was treated with uracil DNA-glycosylase and purified using the QIAquick PCR purification kit. The second PCR was the step at which Illumina TruSeq-compatible adapters and sample-specific barcodes were added. Library quality and concentration were assessed using TapeStation and Qubit, and about 5 ng of each library was pooled. Sequencing of pooled libraries was carried out on an Illumina HiSeq2500 single-index Rapid Run using 2 x 100 bp reads and custom sequencing primers. Per the original workflow: PCR and sequencing errors were corrected by UMI-based consensus assembly using MiGEC version 1.2.6. MiXCR version 2.1.1 handled V(D)J alignment, clonotype assembly and CDR3 extraction. To normalise gene usage, clonotype sharing and MAIT/NKT TCR abundance, the analysis used the top 1000, 10 000 and 20 000 clonotypes per sample. After downsampling to 27 000 UMIs, diversity was calculated as the inverse Simpson index using the vegan R package. Paired Mann-Whitney U tests were applied to discordant twin pairs, and Benjamini-Hochberg correction was used for multiple testing. Following reprocessing of the reads by TCRdb, the data hold one row per CDR3 protein sequence and no DNA is available. The authors' filters were not applied to this entry. The sample's clone listing holds roughly 150,000 distinct CDR3 sequences. Jointly, the top ten make up less than 2.5% of the sample.

On this clonotype itself: Its antigen remains unidentified.

The clonotype comes from a human donor with ulcerative colitis or Crohn's disease, or a healthy co-twin of an affected twin (not recorded which). The chain links TRBV20-1 with TRBJ2-7; TCRdb's assignment of TRBD2 cannot be checked, as there is no DNA. The sequenced sample was blood. The CDR3 reads CSASLASGYEQYF.